The sequence of this TCR beta chain was determined in a study of T cells in Graves' hyperthyroidism and ophthalmopathy. The CDR3 regions of TCR beta were amplified from RNA transcripts. TCR CDR3 regions were first amplified by RT-PCR with HTBI primers. TCRdb re-analysed the multiplex PCR reads in MiXCR, keeping a single row per CDR3 protein. The sample yields 600,000 or so distinct CDR3 sequences, 13% to 15% seen once. CDR3 length: 14 residues. With 7 bases clipped from V and 1 base from J, the junction kept 5 bases outside the gene matches. Germline V gene data show CDR1 as DFQATT and CDR2 as SNEGSKA (reference sequence). This clonotype was counted between two and nine times.

This chain connects TRBV20-1 to TRBJ2-1; TRBD2 agrees at 9 bases. The TCR comes from a woman aged 45-60 years with Graves' ophthalmopathy. Sequenced input: blood. The CDR3 here is CSGVAGGSYNEQFF. The CDR3 DNA sequence: TGCAGTGGAGTCGCGGGAGGGTCCTACAATGAGCAGTTCTTC.